These 8 T cell receptor beta chains share one sample of origin, sequenced in a study of blood T cell repertoires in COVID-19. Repertoires were generated with immunoSEQ multiplex PCR, while TCRdb's copy carries only in-frame clones and drops some. The sample lists 200,000 to 300,000 clones; 81% were seen once. The sample was peripheral blood. The receptors originated from an elderly woman with COVID-19, enrolled during active disease.

The rearrangement uses TRBV11-2 and TRBJ1-2; D unclear. In germline, CDR1 is SGHAT, CDR2 FQNNGV. The CDR3 length is 12 residues. Trimming stripped 1 base from V and 3 bases from J, with 3 bases between. The CDR3 protein is CASSLADYGYTF. The CDR3 DNA reads as TGTGCCAGCAGCTTAGCAGACTATGGCTACACCTTC.

The chain joins TRBV9 to TRBJ1-2; the match to TRBD1 covers 9 bases. V gave up 3 bases and J gave up 2 bases; unmatched junction bases: 2. This CDR3 spans 14 amino acids. CDR1 is SGDLS, CDR2 YYNGEE, per germline. The CDR3 here is CASSAGQGNYGYTF. In DNA, the CDR3 is TGTGCCAGCAGCGCCGGACAGGGGAACTATGGCTACACCTTC.

The chain carries TRBV7-8 and TRBJ2-3; 9 bases align to TRBD2. V lost 1 base, J lost 4 bases, and 6 bases stayed unmatched. CDR3 length: 16 amino acids. Germline values: CDR1 SGHVS, CDR2 FQNEAQ. CDR3 amino acids: CASSLDGRGGSDTQYF. DNA of the CDR3: TGTGCCAGCAGCTTAGATGGGCGGGGGGGCTCAGATACGCAGTATTTT.

This clone was seen a few times. This chain uses TRBV18 with TRBJ1-1; 10 bases are a match to TRBD1. Germline loops: CDR1 KGHSH, CDR2 LQKENI. J was trimmed by 8 bases and V by 5 bases; bases with no gene match: 11. The CDR3 runs to 15 residues. Written as DNA, the CDR3 is TGTGCCAGCTCATTTCTGGGACAGGGGCTAACGGAAGCTTTCTTT. Protein sequence: CASSFLGQGLTEAFF.

V gene TRBV5-4 combines with J gene TRBJ2-2; weak D call: TRBD1 (6 bases). CDR1 and CDR2 (germline): SGHNT, YYREEE (reference sequence). The V end was cut by 4 bases, the J end by 1 base, with 11 bases between. The CDR3 consists of 15 residues. Here the CDR3 reads CASSPDSLNTGELFF. In nucleotides, the CDR3 is TGTGCCAGCAGCCCGGACAGTCTGAACACCGGGGAGCTGTTTTTT.

The chain carries TRBV11-2 and TRBJ2-1; TRBD2 agrees at 8 bases. CDR3 length: 16 amino acids. Germline trimming cut 0 bases from V and 7 bases from J; bases unmatched to any gene: 8. Germline V gives CDR1 SGHAT, CDR2 FQNNGV. The CDR3 here is CASSLELAPGGNEQFF. CDR3 nucleotides: TGTGCCAGCAGCTTAGAGCTCGCACCGGGGGGGAATGAGCAGTTCTTC.

This clone has a handful of counts. The rearrangement links TRBV4-3 to TRBJ1-3; 7 positions match TRBD1. V shed 0 bases and J 0 bases; nucleotides not matched to a gene: 11. This CDR3 comprises 19 residues. Per the germline V gene, CDR1 is LGHNA and CDR2 is YSLEER. CDR3 DNA: TGCGCCAGCAGCCAAGACCCCCTCGGGACAGTAAGCTCTGGAAACACCATATATTTT. The encoded protein is CASSQDPLGTVSSGNTIYF.

This clone came up once. The chain links TRBV9 to TRBJ2-5, with a possible D match to TRBD1 (6 bases). V was trimmed by 1 base and J by 4 bases, leaving 17 bases between them. The CDR3 covers 16 residues. Germline V gives CDR1 SGDLS, CDR2 YYNGEE. The CDR3 here is CASSVSGWSRGETQYF. The CDR3 bases are TGTGCCAGCAGCGTATCGGGATGGAGCAGGGGAGAGACCCAGTACTTC.